Listed below are T cell receptor beta chains from one sample, sequenced in a study of CD8 T cells in Susac syndrome. Each CDR3 protein is one row after TCRdb ran MiXCR on the immunoSEQ multiplex PCR reads. Of about 150,000 distinct CDR3 sequences listed, around 93% are singletons. Sequencing was done on a sample of CD4+ T cells from PBMCs. These receptors originate from a human donor with multiple sclerosis. Both conserved end residues are part of each CDR3.

j_gene,v_gene,CDR3aa
TRBJ1-1,TRBV19,CASSTLGVSNTEAFF
TRBJ2-5,TRBV3-1,CASSRSPQETQYF
TRBJ1-1,TRBV20-1,CRGDRGGDTEAFF
TRBJ2-1,TRBV24-1,CATSEYNEQFF
TRBJ2-5,TRBV29-1,CSVGGQGAPQETQYF
TRBJ2-7,TRBV6-5,CASSRGIAYEQYF
TRBJ2-7,TRBV24-1,CATSDSGSGEPYEQYF
TRBJ1-1,TRBV5-4,CASSLRAVPGAFF
TRBJ1-5,TRBV2,CASRGQARNQPQHF
TRBJ1-1,TRBV20-1,CSARPGVVTEAFF
TRBJ1-2,TRBV5-1,CASSLGQGKGAYGYTF
TRBJ1-1,TRBV5-1,CASSLLQVNTEAFF
TRBJ2-3,TRBV6-1,CASSEGIPGSPDFRTDTQYF
TRBJ1-3,TRBV10-3,CAISGHVSGNTIYF
TRBJ2-6,TRBV5-1,CASSLEQPRSGANVLTF
TRBJ2-1,TRBV28,CASSAPGLGRVEQFF
TRBJ2-2,TRBV9,CASSGRTGSRTGELFF
TRBJ1-1,TRBV6-2/TRBV6-3,CASSYQGEAEAFF
TRBJ1-6,TRBV27,CASSKRPNRDAVPLHF
TRBJ2-3,TRBV20-1,CSATPGLAGGGPTDTQYF
TRBJ1-2,TRBV21-1,CASSSPVGYTF
TRBJ1-5,TRBV24-1,CATSDFDQPQHF
TRBJ2-1,TRBV7-3,CASSPGPLTGGDNEQFF
TRBJ2-6,TRBV7-2,CASSLERGSGANVLTF
TRBJ1-2,TRBV19,CASSIQGGYGYTF